Described below is a single T cell receptor (beta chain) sequence and its context. This clone was seen a handful of times. No antigen is known for it. No per-base quality is available; no much larger clone lies one base away. The sample belongs to a study of T cell changes during pregnancy in multiple sclerosis (dated by TCRdb to about 2019). At the level of the whole study: Changes in the T cell repertoire over the course of pregnancy were examined in this study in women with multiple sclerosis.

From the cysteine through the phenylalanine, the CDR3 covers 12 amino acids. Only CDR3 DNA is held: 36 bases, read in frame from base 1. V is pared back by 8 bases and J by 4 bases, with 11 bases lying between the germline termini. The germline V gene provides CDR1 SNHLY and CDR2 FYNNEI. Library construction relied on the immunoSEQ multiplex PCR assay. The table was pulled from immuneACCESS by TCRdb, which kept in-frame rearrangements only. Such tables lose some clones; where checked, under half of the loss comes from unresolved V genes, and the rest has no known cause. A total of approximately 73,000 clones appear in this sample, approximately 92% of them only once. In total, the top ten clones hold around 0.2% of the sample.

Recombination connected TRBV2 to TRBJ1-2; the D gene remains uncertain. The material sequenced was CD4+ T cells from peripheral blood mononuclear cells, taken before pregnancy. This TCR was sampled from a female donor with multiple sclerosis, enrolled in a pregnancy study. The DNA sequence is given as TGTGCCAGCCAGGAAGGGAGCTATGGCTACACCTTC. This gives the protein CASQEGSYGYTF. Extended through the reference TRBV2 and TRBJ1-2 proteins, this CDR3 yields the full variable domain: EPEVTQTPSHQVTQMGQEVILRCVPISNHLYFYWYRQILGQKVEFLVSFYNNEISEKSEIFDDQFSVERPDGSNFTLKIRSTKLEDSAMYFCASQEGSYGYTFGSGTRLTVV.